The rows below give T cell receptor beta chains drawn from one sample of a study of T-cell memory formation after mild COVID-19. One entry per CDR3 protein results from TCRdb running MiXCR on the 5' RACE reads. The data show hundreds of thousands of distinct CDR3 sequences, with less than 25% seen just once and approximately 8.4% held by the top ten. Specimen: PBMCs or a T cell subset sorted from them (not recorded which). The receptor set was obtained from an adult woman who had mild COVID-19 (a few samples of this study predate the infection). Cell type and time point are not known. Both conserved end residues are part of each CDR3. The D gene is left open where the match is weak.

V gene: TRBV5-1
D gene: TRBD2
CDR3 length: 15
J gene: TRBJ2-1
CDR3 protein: CASSLDPSGYNEQFF

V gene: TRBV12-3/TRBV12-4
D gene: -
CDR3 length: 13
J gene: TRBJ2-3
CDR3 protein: CASTPGATDTQYF

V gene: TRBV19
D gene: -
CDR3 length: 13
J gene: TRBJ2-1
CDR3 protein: CASSPRHLDEQFF

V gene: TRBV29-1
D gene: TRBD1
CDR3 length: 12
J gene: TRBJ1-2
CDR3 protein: CSGGGQGYGYTF

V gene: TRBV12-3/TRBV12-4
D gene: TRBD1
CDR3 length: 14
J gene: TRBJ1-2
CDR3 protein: CASSLGDRAYGYTF

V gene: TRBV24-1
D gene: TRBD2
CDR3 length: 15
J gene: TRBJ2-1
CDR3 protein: CATQLAGGGRNEQFF

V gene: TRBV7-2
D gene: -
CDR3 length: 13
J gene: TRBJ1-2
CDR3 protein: CASSLRGDYGYTF

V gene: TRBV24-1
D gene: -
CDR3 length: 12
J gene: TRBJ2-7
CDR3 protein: CATSRGSYEQYF

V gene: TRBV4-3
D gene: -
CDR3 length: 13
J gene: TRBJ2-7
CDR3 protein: CASSLTRTYEQYF

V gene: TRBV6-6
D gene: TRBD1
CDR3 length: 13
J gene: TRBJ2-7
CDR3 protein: CASTGQGKVAQYF

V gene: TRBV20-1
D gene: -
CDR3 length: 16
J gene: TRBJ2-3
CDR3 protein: CSAAAGTPGSTDTQYF

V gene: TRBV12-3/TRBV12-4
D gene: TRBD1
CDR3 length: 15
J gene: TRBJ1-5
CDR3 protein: CASSRTGDSNQPQHF

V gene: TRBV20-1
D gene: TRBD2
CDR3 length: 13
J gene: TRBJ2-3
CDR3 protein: CSAIPSGRDTQYF

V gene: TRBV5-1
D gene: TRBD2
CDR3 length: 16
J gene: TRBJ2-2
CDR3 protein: CASSLVTSGNTGELFF

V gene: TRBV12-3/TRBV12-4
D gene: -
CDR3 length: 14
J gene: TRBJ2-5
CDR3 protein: CASSLRTGGETQYF

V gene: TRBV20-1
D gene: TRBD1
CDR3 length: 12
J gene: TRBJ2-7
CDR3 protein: CSADRGVYEQYF

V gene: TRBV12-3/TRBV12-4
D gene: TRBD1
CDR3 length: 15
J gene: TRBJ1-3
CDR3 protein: CASSMTGASGNTIYF

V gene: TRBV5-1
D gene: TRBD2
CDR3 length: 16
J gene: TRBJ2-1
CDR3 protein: CASSQYVGGSGNEQFF

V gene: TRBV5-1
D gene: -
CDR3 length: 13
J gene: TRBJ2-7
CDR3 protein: CASSLSVDYEQYF

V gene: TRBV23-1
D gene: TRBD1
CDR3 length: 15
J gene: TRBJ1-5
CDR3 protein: CASTPDRASNQPQHF

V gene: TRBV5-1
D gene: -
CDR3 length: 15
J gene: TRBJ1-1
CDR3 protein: CASSFGRGGNTEAFF

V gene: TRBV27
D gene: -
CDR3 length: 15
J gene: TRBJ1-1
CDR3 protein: CASSLYARQGSKAFF

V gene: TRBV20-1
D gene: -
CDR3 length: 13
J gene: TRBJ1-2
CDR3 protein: CSARDSSTLGYTF

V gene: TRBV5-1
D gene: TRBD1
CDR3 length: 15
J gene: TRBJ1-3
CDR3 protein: CASRRSQGSGNTIYF

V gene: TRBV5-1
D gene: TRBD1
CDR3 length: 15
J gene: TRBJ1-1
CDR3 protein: CASSFVQGALTEAFF

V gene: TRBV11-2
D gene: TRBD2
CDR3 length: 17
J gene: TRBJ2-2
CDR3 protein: CASSLGLAGAITGELFF

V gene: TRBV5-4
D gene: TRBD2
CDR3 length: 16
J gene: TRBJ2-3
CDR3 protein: CASLKTSGGSTDTQYF

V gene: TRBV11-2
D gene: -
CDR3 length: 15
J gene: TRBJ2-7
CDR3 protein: CASSLVSGPSYEQYF

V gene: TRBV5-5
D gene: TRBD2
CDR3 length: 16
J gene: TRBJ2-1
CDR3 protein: CASSLGGSGRNNEQFF

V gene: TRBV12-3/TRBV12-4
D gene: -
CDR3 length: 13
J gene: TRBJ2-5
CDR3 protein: CASSGALSETQYF

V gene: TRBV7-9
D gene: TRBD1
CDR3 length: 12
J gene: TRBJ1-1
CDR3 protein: CASGGQTPEAFF

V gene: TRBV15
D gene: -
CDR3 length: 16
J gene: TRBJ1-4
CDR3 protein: CATSRVGWGIEEKLFF

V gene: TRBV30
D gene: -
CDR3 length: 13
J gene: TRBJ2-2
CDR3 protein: CAWSVQITGELFF

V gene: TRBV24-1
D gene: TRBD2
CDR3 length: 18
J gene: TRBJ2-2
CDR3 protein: CATSEPSTSGIRTGELFF

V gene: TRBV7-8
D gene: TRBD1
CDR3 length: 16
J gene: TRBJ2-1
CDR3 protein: CASSPRGTGLSNEQFF

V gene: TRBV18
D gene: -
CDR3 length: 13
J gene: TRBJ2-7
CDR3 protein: CASSPRTQGEQYF

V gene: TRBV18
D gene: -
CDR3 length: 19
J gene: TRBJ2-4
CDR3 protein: CASSPPMRAGSLTKNIQYF

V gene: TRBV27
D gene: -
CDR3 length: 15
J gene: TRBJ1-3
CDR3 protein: CASSLQGGGGNTIYF

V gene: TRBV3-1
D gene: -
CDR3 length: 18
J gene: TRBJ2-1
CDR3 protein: CASSPLSQPASSYNEQFF

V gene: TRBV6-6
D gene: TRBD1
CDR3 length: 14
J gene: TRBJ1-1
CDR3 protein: CASWMKGAVTEAFF

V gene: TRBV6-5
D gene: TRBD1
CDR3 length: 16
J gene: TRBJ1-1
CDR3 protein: CASSYAWTGGNTEAFF

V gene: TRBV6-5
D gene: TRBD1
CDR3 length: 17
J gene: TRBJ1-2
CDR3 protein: CASSTTGGEGRGYGYTF

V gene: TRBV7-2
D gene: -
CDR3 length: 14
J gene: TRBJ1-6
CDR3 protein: CASSQTGINSPLHF

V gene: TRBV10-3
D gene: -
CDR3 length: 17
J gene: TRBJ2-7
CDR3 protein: CAISEGSGAGRAYEQYF

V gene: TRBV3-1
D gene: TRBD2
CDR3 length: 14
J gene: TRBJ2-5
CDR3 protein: CASRLSGTQETQYF

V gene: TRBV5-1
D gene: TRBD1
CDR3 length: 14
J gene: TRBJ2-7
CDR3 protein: CASSWGQGTSEQYF